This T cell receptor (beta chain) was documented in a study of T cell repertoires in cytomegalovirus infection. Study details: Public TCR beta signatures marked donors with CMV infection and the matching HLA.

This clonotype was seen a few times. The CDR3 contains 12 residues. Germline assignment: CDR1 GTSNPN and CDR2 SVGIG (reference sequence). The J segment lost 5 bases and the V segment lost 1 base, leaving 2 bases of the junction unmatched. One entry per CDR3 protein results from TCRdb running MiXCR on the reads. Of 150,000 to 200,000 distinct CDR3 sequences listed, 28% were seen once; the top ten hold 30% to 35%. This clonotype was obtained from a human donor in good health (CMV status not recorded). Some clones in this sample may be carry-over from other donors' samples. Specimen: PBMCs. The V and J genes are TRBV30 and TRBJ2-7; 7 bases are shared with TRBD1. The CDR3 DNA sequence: TGTGCCTGGAGTGAAGGGGGCGACGAGCAGTACTTC. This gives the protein CAWSEGGDEQYF.